This T cell receptor beta chain is drawn from a study of blood T cell repertoires in COVID-19. Study information: Material from acute and convalescent COVID-19 was sourced from the United States, Italy and Spain. In each case, the material was cDNA or gDNA derived from T cells, B-cell-depleted T cells, or PBMCs.

Germline V lookup: CDR1 SGHTA, CDR2 FQGNSA. V shed 5 bases and J shed 4 bases, with 12 bases lying between them. CDR3 length: 15 residues. Per the authors' pipeline: Quantification of nucleated cells was approximated via reference gene primer amplification. TCRdb's copy holds only in-frame clones and misses some; the assay was immunoSEQ multiplex PCR. The DNA gave D and trimming, while V, J and clone size come from that table. The sample lists about 240,000 clones, approximately 83% seen once, with approximately 2% in the top ten. Sequencing used peripheral blood. V gene TRBV7-2 combines with J gene TRBJ2-6; D ambiguous. This TCR was recovered from a man in his thirties or forties who had recovered from COVID-19. CDR3 bases: TGTGCCAGCAGCCCCGTCGCGGAAGGGGCCAACGTCCTGACTTTC. Its protein is CASSPVAEGANVLTF.